The 2 T cell receptor beta chains in this list originate from one sample, sequenced in a study of identical twins. TCRdb reanalysed the 5' RACE reads using MiXCR and keeps one entry per CDR3 protein. The table lists 1.5 million to 2 million distinct CDR3 sequences, about 32% of them singletons. Sequenced sample: cord blood. The receptor source for this set is a newborn girl in good health.

V usage is TRBV29-1 and J usage is TRBJ1-1, with D possibly TRBD1 on 6 matching bases. V was trimmed by 4 bases and J by 4 bases, leaving 13 bases between them. This CDR3 is built from 13 residues. Germline CDR1 reads SQVTM; CDR2 reads ANQGSEA. The CDR3, as DNA: TGCAGCGTTGGAAACAGGGAGGGCACTGAAGCTTTCTTT. Amino acids: CSVGNREGTEAFF.

CDR3 nucleotide sequence: TGCAGTGCTTTATCCGGGGCTGAGCAGTTCTTC. Amino acids: CSALSGAEQFF. V gene TRBV20-1 combines with J gene TRBJ2-1; D tentatively reads TRBD1 or TRBD2 (5 bases each). CDR1 and CDR2 (germline): DFQATT, SNEGSKA (reference sequence). There are 11 residues in the CDR3. V was shortened by 5 bases and J by 9 bases, with 11 bases between the two germline ends.